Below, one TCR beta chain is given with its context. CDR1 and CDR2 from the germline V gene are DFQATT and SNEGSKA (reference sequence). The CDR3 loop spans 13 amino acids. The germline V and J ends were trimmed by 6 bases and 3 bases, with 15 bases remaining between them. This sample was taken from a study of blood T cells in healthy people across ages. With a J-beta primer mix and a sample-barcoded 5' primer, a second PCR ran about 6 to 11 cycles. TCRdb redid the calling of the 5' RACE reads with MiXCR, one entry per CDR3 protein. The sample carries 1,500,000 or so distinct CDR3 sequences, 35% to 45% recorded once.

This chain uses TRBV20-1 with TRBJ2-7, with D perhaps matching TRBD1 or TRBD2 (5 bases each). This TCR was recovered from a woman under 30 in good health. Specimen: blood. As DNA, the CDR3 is TGCAGTGCGGTCGGGACGGAACTCTACGAGCAGTACTTC. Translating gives CSAVGTELYEQYF.